A selection of T cell receptor beta chains follows, all from one sample in a study of blood T cell repertoires in COVID-19. The assay was immunoSEQ multiplex PCR, and TCRdb's table has in-frame clones only and misses some. Of about 110,000 clones in the sample, 80% were seen once. The specimen was peripheral blood. These receptors were collected from a human donor in a cohort sampled during active or convalescent COVID-19. CDR3s include the opening cysteine and the closing phenylalanine or tryptophan. D genes are given only for firm matches. Size values are once, few and many counts, or a class for expanded clones, and some rows have none.

j_gene: TRBJ2-3
abundance: -
d_gene: TRBD2
v_gene: TRBV5-4
CDR3aa: CASSLPGGDTQYF
CDR3nt: TGTGCCAGCAGCTTGCCGGGGGGGGATACGCAGTATTTT

j_gene: TRBJ2-1
abundance: -
d_gene: -
v_gene: TRBV30
CDR3aa: CAWTSSQNEQFF
CDR3nt: TGTGCCTGGACCAGTAGCCAAAATGAGCAGTTCTTC

j_gene: TRBJ1-5
abundance: -
d_gene: TRBD1
v_gene: TRBV5-6
CDR3aa: CASSSLGQGNQPQHF
CDR3nt: TGTGCCAGCAGCTCCTTGGGACAGGGAAATCAGCCCCAGCATTTT

j_gene: TRBJ2-7
abundance: -
d_gene: -
v_gene: TRBV18
CDR3aa: CASSPLPSGEQYF
CDR3nt: TGTGCCAGCTCACCACTGCCATCGGGCGAGCAGTACTTC

j_gene: TRBJ2-3
abundance: once
d_gene: TRBD2
v_gene: TRBV9
CDR3aa: CASSIAGGYTDTQYF
CDR3nt: TGTGCCAGCAGCATCGCGGGAGGGTACACAGATACGCAGTATTTT

j_gene: TRBJ2-3
abundance: -
d_gene: -
v_gene: TRBV7-2
CDR3aa: CASSLVGLTDTQYF
CDR3nt: TGTGCCAGCAGCTTAGTTGGGCTTACAGATACGCAGTATTTT

j_gene: TRBJ2-1
abundance: many
d_gene: TRBD2
v_gene: TRBV19
CDR3aa: CASSPLSGRDFRDNEQFF
CDR3nt: TGTGCCAGTAGTCCCCTTAGCGGGAGGGATTTTAGAGACAATGAGCAGTTCTTC

j_gene: TRBJ1-2
abundance: -
d_gene: TRBD1
v_gene: TRBV28
CDR3aa: CASSPGQKHYGYTF
CDR3nt: TGTGCCAGCAGCCCGGGACAGAAACACTATGGCTACACCTTC

j_gene: TRBJ1-5
abundance: -
d_gene: TRBD1
v_gene: TRBV6-5
CDR3aa: CASRPDRVDGQPQHF
CDR3nt: TGTGCCAGCAGACCGGACAGGGTAGACGGACAGCCCCAGCATTTT

j_gene: TRBJ2-2
abundance: -
d_gene: TRBD1
v_gene: TRBV10-3
CDR3aa: CAISTKTGGGAGELFF
CDR3nt: TGTGCCATCAGTACGAAGACAGGGGGCGGGGCCGGGGAGCTGTTTTTT

j_gene: TRBJ2-1
abundance: -
d_gene: TRBD1
v_gene: TRBV15
CDR3aa: CATSIQGTARSYNEQFF
CDR3nt: TGTGCCACCAGCATCCAAGGGACAGCCCGATCCTACAATGAGCAGTTCTTC

j_gene: TRBJ2-7
abundance: -
d_gene: TRBD1
v_gene: TRBV7-8
CDR3aa: CASSYTGQGGEQYF
CDR3nt: TGTGCCAGCAGCTACACGGGACAGGGAGGCGAGCAGTACTTC

j_gene: TRBJ2-5
abundance: -
d_gene: TRBD2
v_gene: TRBV3-1/TRBV3-2
CDR3aa: CASSQEAGGWKTQYF
CDR3nt: TGTGCCAGCAGCCAAGAAGCGGGGGGCTGGAAGACCCAGTACTTC

j_gene: TRBJ2-2
abundance: -
d_gene: TRBD1
v_gene: TRBV15
CDR3aa: CATSTDRAGELFF
CDR3nt: TGTGCCACCAGCACAGACAGGGCCGGGGAGCTGTTTTTT

j_gene: TRBJ2-5
abundance: -
d_gene: -
v_gene: TRBV28
CDR3aa: CASTGPFRAGVSVETQYF
CDR3nt: TGTGCCAGCACTGGCCCTTTTAGGGCAGGGGTTTCCGTGGAGACCCAGTACTTC

j_gene: TRBJ1-2
abundance: -
d_gene: -
v_gene: TRBV7-9
CDR3aa: CASSLTRLSNYGYTF
CDR3nt: TGTGCCAGCAGCTTAACCAGGCTCTCTAACTATGGCTACACCTTC

j_gene: TRBJ2-5
abundance: few
d_gene: TRBD2
v_gene: TRBV4-3
CDR3aa: CASSQDLLAGGQETQYF
CDR3nt: TGCGCCAGCAGCCAAGATTTACTAGCGGGGGGTCAAGAGACCCAGTACTTC

j_gene: TRBJ1-1
abundance: once
d_gene: -
v_gene: TRBV6-5
CDR3aa: CASSYRGTRTEAFF
CDR3nt: TGTGCCAGCAGTTACCGGGGTACACGGACTGAAGCTTTCTTT

j_gene: TRBJ2-2
abundance: -
d_gene: -
v_gene: TRBV5-1
CDR3aa: CASSGQSNTNTGELFF
CDR3nt: TGCGCCAGCAGCGGACAGTCGAATACGAACACCGGGGAGCTGTTTTTT

j_gene: TRBJ1-6
abundance: few
d_gene: TRBD1
v_gene: TRBV4-2
CDR3aa: CASSDRVTSYNSPLHF
CDR3nt: TGTGCCAGCAGCGACAGGGTGACCTCCTATAATTCACCCCTCCACTTT

j_gene: TRBJ2-7
abundance: few
d_gene: -
v_gene: TRBV9
CDR3aa: CAAAPIVHGGQPYEQYF
CDR3nt: TGTGCCGCAGCCCCGATTGTTCATGGGGGACAACCCTACGAGCAGTACTTC

j_gene: TRBJ1-4
abundance: -
d_gene: -
v_gene: TRBV4-1
CDR3aa: CASSQVTSSEKLFF
CDR3nt: TGCGCCAGCAGCCAAGTCACATCAAGTGAAAAACTGTTTTTT

j_gene: TRBJ2-1
abundance: few
d_gene: -
v_gene: TRBV5-1
CDR3aa: CASSLYPGGEQFF
CDR3nt: TGCGCCAGCAGCTTGTACCCCGGGGGTGAGCAGTTCTTC

j_gene: TRBJ1-3
abundance: -
d_gene: -
v_gene: TRBV27
CDR3aa: CASSLVGGRSGNTIYF
CDR3nt: TGTGCCAGCAGTTTAGTCGGGGGTCGCTCTGGAAACACCATATATTTT

j_gene: TRBJ2-3
abundance: -
d_gene: TRBD1
v_gene: TRBV5-1
CDR3aa: CASRLDRGADTQYF
CDR3nt: TGCGCCAGCAGGCTGGACAGGGGTGCAGATACGCAGTATTTT

j_gene: TRBJ1-1
abundance: -
d_gene: -
v_gene: TRBV6-5
CDR3aa: CASSYRPSVRGTEAFF
CDR3nt: TGTGCCAGCAGTTACCGGCCTTCTGTTAGGGGCACTGAAGCTTTCTTT

j_gene: TRBJ1-2
abundance: -
d_gene: -
v_gene: TRBV18
CDR3aa: CASSLLAPLYGYTF
CDR3nt: TGTGCCAGCTCACTCCTTGCCCCACTCTATGGCTACACCTTC

j_gene: TRBJ2-1
abundance: -
d_gene: TRBD2
v_gene: TRBV7-3
CDR3aa: CASSLRTSGYSEQFF
CDR3nt: TGTGCCAGCAGCTTAAGAACTAGCGGGTATAGTGAGCAGTTCTTC

j_gene: TRBJ2-4
abundance: -
d_gene: -
v_gene: TRBV30
CDR3aa: CAWSVRGAKNIQYF
CDR3nt: TGTGCCTGGAGTGTAAGAGGGGCCAAAAACATTCAGTACTTC

j_gene: TRBJ1-2
abundance: -
d_gene: TRBD1
v_gene: TRBV7-9
CDR3aa: CASSLGTGDSYGYTF
CDR3nt: TGTGCCAGCAGCTTGGGGACAGGGGATTCCTATGGCTACACCTTC

j_gene: TRBJ1-6
abundance: -
d_gene: TRBD1
v_gene: TRBV7-2
CDR3aa: CASRPGTGVLSPLHF
CDR3nt: TGTGCCAGCAGGCCCGGGACAGGGGTTCTTTCACCCCTCCACTTT

j_gene: TRBJ2-7
abundance: -
d_gene: TRBD1
v_gene: TRBV6-1
CDR3aa: CASSEWGTGFSRGGEQYF
CDR3nt: TGTGCCAGCAGTGAGTGGGGGACAGGTTTTTCCCGAGGGGGAGAGCAGTACTTC

j_gene: TRBJ1-1
abundance: -
d_gene: -
v_gene: TRBV5-1
CDR3aa: CASSLDILNTEAFF
CDR3nt: TGCGCCAGCAGTTTGGACATTTTGAACACTGAAGCTTTCTTT

j_gene: TRBJ2-7
abundance: -
d_gene: TRBD2
v_gene: TRBV13
CDR3aa: CASSPALAGYEQYF
CDR3nt: TGTGCCAGCAGCCCCGCGCTAGCGGGCTACGAGCAGTACTTC

j_gene: TRBJ2-1
abundance: once
d_gene: TRBD2
v_gene: TRBV18
CDR3aa: CASSPPSGSSYNEQFF
CDR3nt: TGTGCCAGCTCACCACCAAGCGGGAGCTCCTACAATGAGCAGTTCTTC

j_gene: TRBJ1-6
abundance: -
d_gene: -
v_gene: TRBV12-3/TRBV12-4
CDR3aa: CASSPAHSSPLHF
CDR3nt: TGTGCCAGCAGTCCAGCCCACAGTTCACCCCTCCACTTT

j_gene: TRBJ2-7
abundance: -
d_gene: -
v_gene: TRBV29-1
CDR3aa: CSVVGGTSYEQYF
CDR3nt: TGCAGCGTTGTCGGCGGGACGTCCTACGAGCAGTACTTC

j_gene: TRBJ2-1
abundance: many
d_gene: TRBD2
v_gene: TRBV11-2
CDR3aa: CASSYGLAGGSSYNEQFF
CDR3nt: TGTGCCAGCAGCTATGGGCTAGCGGGAGGGAGCTCCTACAATGAGCAGTTCTTC

j_gene: TRBJ1-6
abundance: -
d_gene: -
v_gene: TRBV30
CDR3aa: CAWSQGGGARNSPLHF
CDR3nt: TGTGCCTGGAGCCAAGGGGGGGGCGCAAGGAATTCACCCCTCCACTTT

j_gene: TRBJ2-3
abundance: -
d_gene: -
v_gene: TRBV7-3
CDR3aa: CASSLSGSTDTQYF
CDR3nt: TGTGCCAGCAGCTTAAGCGGGAGCACAGATACGCAGTATTTT

j_gene: TRBJ2-5
abundance: -
d_gene: TRBD2
v_gene: TRBV7-2
CDR3aa: CASSPPGGIRETQYF
CDR3nt: TGTGCCAGCAGCCCGCCGGGGGGTATAAGGGAGACCCAGTACTTC

j_gene: TRBJ2-3
abundance: -
d_gene: -
v_gene: TRBV5-8
CDR3aa: CASSLVVPAEDTQYF
CDR3nt: TGTGCCAGCAGCTTGGTGGTTCCCGCGGAAGATACGCAGTATTTT

j_gene: TRBJ1-6
abundance: -
d_gene: -
v_gene: TRBV24-1
CDR3aa: CATSTGSGSPLHF
CDR3nt: TGTGCCACCAGTACAGGGTCGGGATCACCCCTCCACTTT

j_gene: TRBJ2-1
abundance: -
d_gene: TRBD1
v_gene: TRBV10-3
CDR3aa: CAIAKGTGLNEQFF
CDR3nt: TGTGCCATCGCTAAGGGGACAGGGCTCAATGAGCAGTTCTTC

j_gene: TRBJ2-2
abundance: few
d_gene: -
v_gene: TRBV9
CDR3aa: CASSVRGTLNTGELFF
CDR3nt: TGTGCCAGCAGCGTTCGGGGGACCCTGAACACCGGGGAGCTGTTTTTT

j_gene: TRBJ1-4
abundance: -
d_gene: -
v_gene: TRBV5-5
CDR3aa: CASSLVKQATNEKLFF
CDR3nt: TGTGCCAGCAGCTTGGTCAAACAAGCAACTAATGAAAAACTGTTTTTT

j_gene: TRBJ2-1
abundance: -
d_gene: -
v_gene: TRBV5-4
CDR3aa: CASSLAKSVTYNEQFF
CDR3nt: TGTGCCAGCAGCTTGGCCAAGTCGGTTACCTACAATGAGCAGTTCTTC

j_gene: TRBJ2-5
abundance: few
d_gene: TRBD1
v_gene: TRBV5-1
CDR3aa: CASSLIRTGTGKETQYF
CDR3nt: TGCGCCAGCAGCTTAATTAGAACCGGGACAGGGAAAGAGACCCAGTACTTC

j_gene: TRBJ2-7
abundance: -
d_gene: -
v_gene: TRBV28
CDR3aa: CASSFHGSPYEQYF
CDR3nt: TGTGCCAGCAGTTTTCACGGGAGTCCCTACGAGCAGTACTTC

j_gene: TRBJ2-1
abundance: once
d_gene: TRBD2
v_gene: TRBV28
CDR3aa: CASSWGLRGGEQFF
CDR3nt: TGTGCCAGCAGTTGGGGACTACGGGGGGGTGAGCAGTTCTTC